The TCR beta chain described here comes from a study of blood T cell repertoires in COVID-19. Measured with immunoSEQ multiplex PCR; TCRdb has only the in-frame clones, and not every one. The sample lists over 200,000 clones; 88% were seen once. The CDR3 covers 15 residues. Germline V gene data show CDR1 as MNHNS and CDR2 as SASEGT. V lost 2 bases to trimming and J lost 6 bases, with 14 bases between them. The chain is built from TRBV6-1 and TRBJ1-5, with D unclear. The sample was peripheral blood. The receptor's source is a human donor in a cohort sampled during active COVID-19. CDR3 amino acids: CASSEWEVKGQPQHF. The CDR3 DNA sequence: TGTGCCAGCAGTGAATGGGAGGTCAAGGGTCAGCCCCAGCATTTT.